The sequence of this T cell receptor beta chain was determined in a study of blood T cell repertoires in COVID-19. The CDR3 extends over 15 amino acids. J was trimmed by 4 bases and V by 3 bases; bases with no gene match: 5. Germline-derived CDR1 and CDR2 are SGHTA and FQGNSA. Profiling relied on immunoSEQ multiplex PCR, and the TCRdb table lists in-frame clones only, not all of them. The data hold a few hundred thousand clones, with around 88% observed a single time. This clonotype was sampled from a woman in her 50s with acute COVID-19. The genes are TRBV7-2 and TRBJ2-2; 7 bases match TRBD1. Sequencing input: PBMCs or T cells enriched from blood (not recorded which). DNA of the CDR3: TGTGCCAGCAGCTTCAACAGGGGTATCACCGGGGAGCTGTTTTTT. Its protein is CASSFNRGITGELFF.